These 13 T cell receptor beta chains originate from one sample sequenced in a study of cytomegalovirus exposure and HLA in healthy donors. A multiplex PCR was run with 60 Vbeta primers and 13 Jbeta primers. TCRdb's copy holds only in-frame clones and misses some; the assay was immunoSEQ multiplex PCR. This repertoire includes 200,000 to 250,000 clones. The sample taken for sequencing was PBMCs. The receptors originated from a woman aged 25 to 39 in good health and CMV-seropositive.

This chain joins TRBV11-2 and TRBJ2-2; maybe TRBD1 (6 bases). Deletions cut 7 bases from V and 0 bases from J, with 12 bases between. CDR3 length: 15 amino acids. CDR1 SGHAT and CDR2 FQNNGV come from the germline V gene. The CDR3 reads CASTGTFTNTGELFF. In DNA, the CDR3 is TGTGCCAGCACAGGGACATTTACGAACACCGGGGAGCTGTTTTTT.

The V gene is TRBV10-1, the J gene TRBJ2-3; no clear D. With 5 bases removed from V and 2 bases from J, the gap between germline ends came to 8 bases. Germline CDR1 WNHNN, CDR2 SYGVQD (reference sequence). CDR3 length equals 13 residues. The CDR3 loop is CASSSLFTDTQYF. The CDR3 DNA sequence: TGCGCCAGCAGTAGCCTATTCACAGATACGCAGTATTTT.

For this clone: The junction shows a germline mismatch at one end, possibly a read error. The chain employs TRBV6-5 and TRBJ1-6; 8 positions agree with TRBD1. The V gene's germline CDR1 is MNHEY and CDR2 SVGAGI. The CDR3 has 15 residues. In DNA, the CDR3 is TGTGCCAGCAGTAACTCAGGGGGCTGGAATTCACCCCTCCACTTT. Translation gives CASSNSGGWNSPLHF.

CDR3 in amino acids: CASSLGAQGAAGELFF. Written as DNA, the CDR3 is TGCGCCAGCAGCTTGGGAGCCCAGGGGGCTGCCGGGGAGCTGTTTTTT. This sequence joins TRBV5-1 and TRBJ2-2; 8 bases match TRBD1. CDR3 length: 16 residues. V shed 0 bases, J shed 6 bases, and the junction held 7 bases outside the gene matches. Germline lookup yields CDR1 SGHRS and CDR2 YFSETQ.

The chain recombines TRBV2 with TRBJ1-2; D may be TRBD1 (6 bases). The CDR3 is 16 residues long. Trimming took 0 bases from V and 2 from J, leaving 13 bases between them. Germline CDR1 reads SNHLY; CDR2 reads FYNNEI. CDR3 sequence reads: CASSEARVRGNYGYTF. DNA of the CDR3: TGTGCCAGCAGTGAAGCGCGTGTCAGGGGAAACTATGGCTACACCTTC.

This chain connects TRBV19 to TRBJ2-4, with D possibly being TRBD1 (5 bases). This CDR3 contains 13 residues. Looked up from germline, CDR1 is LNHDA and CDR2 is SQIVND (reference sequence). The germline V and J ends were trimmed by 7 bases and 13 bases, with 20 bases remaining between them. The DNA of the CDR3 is TGTGCCAGTACCCCAGACCAGGGTATTAGCCAGTACTTC. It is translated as CASTPDQGISQYF.

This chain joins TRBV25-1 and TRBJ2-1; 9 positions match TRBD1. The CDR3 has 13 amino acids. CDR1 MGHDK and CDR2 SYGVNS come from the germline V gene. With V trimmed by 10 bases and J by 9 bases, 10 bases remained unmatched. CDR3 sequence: CATDGDRDREQFF. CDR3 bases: TGTGCCACCGACGGGGACAGGGACCGTGAGCAGTTCTTC.

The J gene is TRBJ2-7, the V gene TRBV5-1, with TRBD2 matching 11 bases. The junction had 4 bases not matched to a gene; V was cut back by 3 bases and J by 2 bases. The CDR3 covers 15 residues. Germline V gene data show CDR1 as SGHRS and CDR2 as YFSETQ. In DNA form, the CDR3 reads TGCGCCAGCAGCTCGGATAGCGGGGGGGCCTACGAGCAGTACTTC. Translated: CASSSDSGGAYEQYF.

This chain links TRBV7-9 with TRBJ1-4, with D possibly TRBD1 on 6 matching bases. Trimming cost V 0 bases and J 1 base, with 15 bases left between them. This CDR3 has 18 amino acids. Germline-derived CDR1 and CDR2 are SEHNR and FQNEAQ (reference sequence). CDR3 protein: CASSLAGQLVQTNEKLFF. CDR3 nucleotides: TGTGCCAGCAGCTTAGCTGGACAGCTAGTCCAAACTAATGAAAAACTGTTTTTT.

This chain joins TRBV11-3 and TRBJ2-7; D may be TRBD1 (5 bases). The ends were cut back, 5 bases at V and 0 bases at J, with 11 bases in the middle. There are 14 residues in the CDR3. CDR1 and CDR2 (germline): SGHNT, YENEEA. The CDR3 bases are TGTGCCAGCAGCGCACACAGGAGCTCCTACGAGCAGTACTTC. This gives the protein CASSAHRSSYEQYF.

CDR3 sequence: CASSSGDTEAFF. The CDR3 DNA follows: TGTGCCAGCAGTTCAGGGGACACTGAAGCTTTCTTT. The rearrangement uses TRBV28 and TRBJ1-1, with D possibly matching TRBD1 (6 bases). There are 12 residues in the CDR3. The germline CDR1 and CDR2 sequences are MDHEN and SYDVKM. With 4 bases removed from V and 3 bases from J, the gap between germline ends came to 6 bases.

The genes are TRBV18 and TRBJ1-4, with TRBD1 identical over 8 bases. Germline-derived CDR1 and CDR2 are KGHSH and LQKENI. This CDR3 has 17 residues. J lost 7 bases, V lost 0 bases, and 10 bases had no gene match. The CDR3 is CASSPPTSRGLSEKLFF. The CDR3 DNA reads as TGTGCCAGCTCACCACCAACGTCCAGGGGGCTGAGTGAAAAACTGTTTTTT.

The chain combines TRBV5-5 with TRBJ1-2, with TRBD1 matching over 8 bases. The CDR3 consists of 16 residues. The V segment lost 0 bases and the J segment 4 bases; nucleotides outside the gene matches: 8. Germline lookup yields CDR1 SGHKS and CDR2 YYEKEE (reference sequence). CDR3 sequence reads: CASSLEQGARLYGYTF. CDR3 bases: TGTGCCAGCAGCTTGGAGCAGGGGGCGCGTCTCTATGGCTACACCTTC. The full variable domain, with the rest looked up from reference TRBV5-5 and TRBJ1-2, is DAGVTQSPTHLIKTRGQQVTLRCSPISGHKSVSWYQQVLGQGPQFIFQYYEKEERGRGNFPDRFSARQFPNYSSELNVNALLLGDSALYLCASSLEQGARLYGYTFGSGTRLTVV.